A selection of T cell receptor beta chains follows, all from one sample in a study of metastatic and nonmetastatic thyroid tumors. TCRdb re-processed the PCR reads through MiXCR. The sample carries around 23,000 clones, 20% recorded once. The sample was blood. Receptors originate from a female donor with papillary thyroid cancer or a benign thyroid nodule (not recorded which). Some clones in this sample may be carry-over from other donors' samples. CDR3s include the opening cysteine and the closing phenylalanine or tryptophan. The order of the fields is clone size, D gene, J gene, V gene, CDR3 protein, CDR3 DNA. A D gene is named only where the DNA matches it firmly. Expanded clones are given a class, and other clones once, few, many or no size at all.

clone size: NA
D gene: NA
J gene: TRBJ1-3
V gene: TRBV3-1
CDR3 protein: CASSPPGRNTIYF
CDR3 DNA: TGTGCCAGCAGCCCACCTGGCCGGAACACCATATATTTT

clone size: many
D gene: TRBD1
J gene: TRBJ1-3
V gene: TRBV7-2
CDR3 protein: CASSLRWQGDTIYF
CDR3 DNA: TGTGCCAGCAGCTTACGTTGGCAGGGGGACACCATATATTTT

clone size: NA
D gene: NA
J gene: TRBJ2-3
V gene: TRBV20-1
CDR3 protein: CSARDLGTGETDTQYF
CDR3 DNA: TGCAGTGCTAGAGATCTTGGGACGGGAGAAACAGATACGCAGTATTTT

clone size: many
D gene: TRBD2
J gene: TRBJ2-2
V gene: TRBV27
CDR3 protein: CASSSPTRREGPNTGELFF
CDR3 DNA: TGTGCCAGCAGTTCGCCCACTAGGCGGGAGGGTCCGAACACCGGGGAGCTGTTTTTT

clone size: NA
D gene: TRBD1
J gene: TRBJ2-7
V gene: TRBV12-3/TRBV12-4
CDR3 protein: CASRRTGGFYEQYF
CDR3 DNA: TGTGCCAGCAGACGGACAGGGGGCTTTTACGAGCAGTACTTC

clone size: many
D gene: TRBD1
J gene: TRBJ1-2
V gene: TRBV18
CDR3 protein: CASSPGTGILYGYTF
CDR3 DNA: TGTGCCAGCTCACCCGGGACAGGGATCTTATATGGCTACACCTTC

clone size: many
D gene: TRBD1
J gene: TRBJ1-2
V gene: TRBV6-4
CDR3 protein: CASRQRDSDGYTF
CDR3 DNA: TGTGCCAGCAGACAAAGGGACAGTGACGGCTACACCTTC

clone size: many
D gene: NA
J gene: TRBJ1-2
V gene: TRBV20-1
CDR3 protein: CSARERINYGYTF
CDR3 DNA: TGCAGTGCTAGAGAAAGAATCAACTATGGCTACACCTTC

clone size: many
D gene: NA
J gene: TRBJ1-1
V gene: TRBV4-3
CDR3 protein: CASSPQMNTEAFF
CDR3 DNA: TGCGCCAGCAGCCCACAGATGAACACTGAAGCTTTCTTT

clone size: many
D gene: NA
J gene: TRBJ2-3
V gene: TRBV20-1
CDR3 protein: CSASAGQGADTQYF
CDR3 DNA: TGCAGTGCTAGCGCGGGTCAGGGCGCAGATACGCAGTATTTT

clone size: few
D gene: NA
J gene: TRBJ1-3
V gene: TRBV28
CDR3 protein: CASSLTVPGNTIYF
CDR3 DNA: TGTGCCAGCAGTCTAACAGTCCCAGGAAACACCATATATTTT

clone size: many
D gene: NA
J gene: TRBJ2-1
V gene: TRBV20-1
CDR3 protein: CSAGLLGSLNEQFF
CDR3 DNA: TGCAGTGCCGGATTGTTGGGAAGCCTCAATGAGCAGTTCTTC

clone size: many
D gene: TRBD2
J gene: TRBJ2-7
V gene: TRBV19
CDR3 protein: CASSIGLASYEQYF
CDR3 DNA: TGTGCCAGTAGTATAGGACTAGCCTCCTACGAGCAGTACTTC

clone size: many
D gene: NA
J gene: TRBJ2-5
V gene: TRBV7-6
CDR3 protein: CASSLGRQETQYF
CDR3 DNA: TGTGCCAGCAGCTTAGGAAGACAAGAGACCCAGTACTTC

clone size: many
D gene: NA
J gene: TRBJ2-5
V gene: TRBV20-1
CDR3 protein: CSAKLPLPSVEETQYF
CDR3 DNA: TGCAGTGCTAAATTACCCTTGCCTAGCGTAGAAGAGACCCAGTACTTC

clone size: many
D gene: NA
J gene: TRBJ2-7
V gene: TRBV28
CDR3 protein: CASTRVLGAYEQYF
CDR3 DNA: TGTGCCAGCACACGCGTCCTGGGCGCCTACGAGCAGTACTTC

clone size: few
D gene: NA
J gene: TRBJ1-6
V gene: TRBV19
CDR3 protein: CAWSVRADSPLHF
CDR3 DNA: TGTGCCTGGAGTGTGCGAGCGGATTCACCCCTCCACTTT

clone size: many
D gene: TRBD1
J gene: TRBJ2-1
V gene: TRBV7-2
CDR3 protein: CASSLLGTGGPNEQFF
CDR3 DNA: TGTGCCAGCAGCTTATTGGGGACAGGGGGTCCCAATGAGCAGTTCTTC

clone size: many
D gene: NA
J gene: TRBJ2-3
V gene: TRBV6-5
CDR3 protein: CASSYGVSTDTQYF
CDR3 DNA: TGTGCCAGCAGTTATGGGGTGAGCACAGATACGCAGTATTTT

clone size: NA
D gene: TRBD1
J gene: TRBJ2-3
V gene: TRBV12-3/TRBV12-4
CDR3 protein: CASRTGLGTQYF
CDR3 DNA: TGTGCCAGCAGGACAGGGTTGGGTACGCAGTATTTT

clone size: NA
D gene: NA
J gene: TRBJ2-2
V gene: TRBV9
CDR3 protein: CASSTLLNAKTGELFF
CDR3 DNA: TGTGCCAGCAGCACACTCTTAAACGCGAAAACCGGGGAGCTGTTTTTT

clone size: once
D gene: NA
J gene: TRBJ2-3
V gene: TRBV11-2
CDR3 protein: CASSLWRPTDTQYF
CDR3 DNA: TGTGCCAGCAGCTTATGGCGTCCCACAGATACGCAGTATTTT

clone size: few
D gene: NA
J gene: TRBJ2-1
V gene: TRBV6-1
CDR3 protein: CASRTGENEQFF
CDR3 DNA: TGTGCCAGCAGAACGGGGGAGAATGAGCAGTTCTTC

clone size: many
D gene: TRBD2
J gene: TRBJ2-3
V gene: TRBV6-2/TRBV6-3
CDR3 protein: CASSYPRLAGGPHF
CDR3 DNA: TGTGCCAGCAGTTACCCGAGACTAGCGGGAGGACCGCATTTT

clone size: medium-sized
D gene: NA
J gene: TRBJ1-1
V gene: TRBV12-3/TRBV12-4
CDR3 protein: CASSPDAGNTEAFF
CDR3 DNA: TGTGCCAGCAGTCCCGACGCCGGGAACACTGAAGCTTTCTTT

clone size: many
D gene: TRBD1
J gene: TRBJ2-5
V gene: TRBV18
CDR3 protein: CASSPKGQGAGETQYF
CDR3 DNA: TGTGCCAGCTCACCAAAGGGACAGGGGGCAGGAGAGACCCAGTACTTC

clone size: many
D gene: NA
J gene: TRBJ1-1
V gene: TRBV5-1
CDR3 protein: CASSSDRLGRGAFF
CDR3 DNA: TGCGCCAGCAGCTCCGACCGACTAGGAAGGGGAGCTTTCTTT

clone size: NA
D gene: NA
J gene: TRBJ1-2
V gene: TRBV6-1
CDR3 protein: CASSELTGMGGYTF
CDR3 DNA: TGTGCCAGCAGTGAGCTGACAGGTATGGGAGGCTACACCTTC

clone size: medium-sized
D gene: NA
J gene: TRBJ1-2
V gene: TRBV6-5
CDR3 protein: CASSYSAAGTDYGYTF
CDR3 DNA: TGTGCCAGCAGTTACTCCGCTGCCGGGACGGACTATGGCTACACCTTC

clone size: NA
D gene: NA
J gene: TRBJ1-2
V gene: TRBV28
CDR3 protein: CASSGLYGYTF
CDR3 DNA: TGTGCCAGCAGTGGCTTATATGGCTACACCTTC

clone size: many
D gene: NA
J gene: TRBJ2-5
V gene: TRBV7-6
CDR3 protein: CASSLNSGTQETQYF
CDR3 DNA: TGTGCCAGCAGCTTAAATAGTGGAACCCAAGAGACCCAGTACTTC

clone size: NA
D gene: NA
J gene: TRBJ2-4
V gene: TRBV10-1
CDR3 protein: CASSESRGIASIQYF
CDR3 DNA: TGCGCCAGCAGTGAGTCACGGGGGATCGCGAGCATTCAGTACTTC

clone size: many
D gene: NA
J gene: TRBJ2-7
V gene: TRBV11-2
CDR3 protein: CASSLVPGDPYEQYF
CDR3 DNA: TGTGCCAGCAGCTTAGTCCCGGGTGATCCCTACGAGCAGTACTTC

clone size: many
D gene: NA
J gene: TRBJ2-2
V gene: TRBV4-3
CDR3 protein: CASSPALGQANTGELFF
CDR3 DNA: TGCGCCAGCAGCCCCGCTCTCGGGCAGGCGAACACCGGGGAGCTGTTTTTT

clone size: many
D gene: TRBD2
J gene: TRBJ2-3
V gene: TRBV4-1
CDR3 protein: CASSQQLGTSGRADTQYF
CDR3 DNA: TGCGCCAGCAGCCAACAGTTGGGGACTAGCGGGAGAGCAGATACGCAGTATTTT

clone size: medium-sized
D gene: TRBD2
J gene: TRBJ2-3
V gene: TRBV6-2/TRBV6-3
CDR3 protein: CASSLTTSGTQYF
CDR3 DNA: TGTGCCAGCAGTTTAACGACTAGCGGTACGCAGTATTTT

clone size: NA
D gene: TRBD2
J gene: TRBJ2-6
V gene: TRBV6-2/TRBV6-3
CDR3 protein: CASSYETSGMATVTGANVQTF
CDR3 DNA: TGTGCCAGCAGTTACGAGACTAGCGGGATGGCCACGGTTACTGGGGCCAACGTCCAGACTTTC

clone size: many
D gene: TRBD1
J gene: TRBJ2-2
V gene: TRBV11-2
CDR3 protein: CASSLLTGGEGELFF
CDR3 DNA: TGTGCCAGCAGCCTACTTACAGGGGGCGAAGGCGAGCTGTTTTTT

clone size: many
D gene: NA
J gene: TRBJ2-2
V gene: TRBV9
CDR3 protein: CASSLGFTGLNTGELFF
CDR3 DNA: TGTGCCAGCAGCCTGGGATTCACAGGGCTGAACACCGGGGAGCTGTTTTTT

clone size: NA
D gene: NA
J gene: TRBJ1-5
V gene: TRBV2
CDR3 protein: CASISTGSGWPQHF
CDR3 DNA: TGTGCCAGCATTTCCACAGGGTCAGGTTGGCCCCAGCATTTT

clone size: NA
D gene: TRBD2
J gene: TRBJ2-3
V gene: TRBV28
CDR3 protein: CASSPGLAARTDTQYF
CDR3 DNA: TGTGCCAGCAGTCCCGGACTAGCGGCCCGCACAGATACGCAGTATTTT

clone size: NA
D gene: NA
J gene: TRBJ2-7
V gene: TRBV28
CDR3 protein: CASSFVLAVEQYF
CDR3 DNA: TGTGCCAGCAGTTTTGTTTTAGCTGTCGAGCAGTACTTC

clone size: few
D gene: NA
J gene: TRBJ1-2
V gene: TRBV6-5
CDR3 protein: CASSSLTGKYGYTF
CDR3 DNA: TGTGCCAGCAGTTCTCTGACAGGAAAATATGGCTACACCTTC

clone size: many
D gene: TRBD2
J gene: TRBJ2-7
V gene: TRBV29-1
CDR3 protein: CSVTSGRAVYEQYF
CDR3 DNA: TGCAGCGTTACTAGCGGGAGGGCCGTCTACGAGCAGTACTTC

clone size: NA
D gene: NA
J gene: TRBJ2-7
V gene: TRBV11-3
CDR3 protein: CASSLSQPISEQYF
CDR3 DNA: TGTGCCAGCAGCTTGAGTCAACCCATTAGCGAGCAGTACTTC

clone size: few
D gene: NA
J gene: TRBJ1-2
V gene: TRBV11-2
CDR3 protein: CASSLAPGGNYGYTF
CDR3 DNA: TGTGCCAGCAGCTTAGCCCCGGGGGGAAACTATGGCTACACCTTC

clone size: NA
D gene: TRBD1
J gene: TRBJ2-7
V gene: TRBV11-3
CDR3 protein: CASSAGTGVSYEQYF
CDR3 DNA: TGTGCCAGCAGCGCCGGGACAGGGGTCTCCTACGAGCAGTACTTC

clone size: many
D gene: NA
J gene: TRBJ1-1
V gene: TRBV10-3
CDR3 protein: CAISDLGPRTEAFF
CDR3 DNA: TGTGCCATCAGTGACCTCGGGCCCCGGACTGAAGCTTTCTTT

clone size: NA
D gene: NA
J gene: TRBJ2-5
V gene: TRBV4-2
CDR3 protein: CASSQVEGHGSVAQYF
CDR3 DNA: TGTGCCAGCAGCCAAGTTGAAGGACACGGTTCCGTGGCCCAGTACTTC

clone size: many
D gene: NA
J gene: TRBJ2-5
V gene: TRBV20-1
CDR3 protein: CSADDRAGGQETQYF
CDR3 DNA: TGCAGTGCGGACGACCGGGCCGGAGGCCAAGAGACCCAGTACTTC

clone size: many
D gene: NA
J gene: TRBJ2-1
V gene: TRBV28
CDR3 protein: CASSLYGGTVSSKQFF
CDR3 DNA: TGTGCCAGCAGTTTATATGGCGGGACAGTTAGCTCAAAGCAGTTCTTC

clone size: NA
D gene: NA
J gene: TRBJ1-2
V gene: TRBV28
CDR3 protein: CASSPRQPYGYTF
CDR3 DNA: TGTGCCAGCAGTCCCAGACAGCCCTATGGCTACACCTTC

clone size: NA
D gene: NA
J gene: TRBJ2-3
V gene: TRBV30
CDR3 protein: CAWKYWDTQYF
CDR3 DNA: TGTGCCTGGAAATATTGGGATACGCAGTATTTT

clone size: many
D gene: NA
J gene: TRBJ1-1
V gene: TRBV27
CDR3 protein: CASSSTGWTEAFF
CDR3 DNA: TGTGCCAGCAGCTCAACAGGGTGGACTGAAGCTTTCTTT

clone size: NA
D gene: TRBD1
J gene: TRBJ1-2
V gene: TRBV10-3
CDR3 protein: CAISETGGLGYTF
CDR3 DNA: TGTGCCATCAGTGAGACAGGGGGCCTTGGCTACACCTTC

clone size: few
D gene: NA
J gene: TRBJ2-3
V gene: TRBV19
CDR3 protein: CASSRRVIFDTQCF
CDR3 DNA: TGTGCCAGTAGTCGGCGAGTGATTTTCGATACGCAGTGTTTT

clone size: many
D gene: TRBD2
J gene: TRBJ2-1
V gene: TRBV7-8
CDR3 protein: CASSSPELAGGSSYNEQFF
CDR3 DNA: TGTGCCAGCAGCTCTCCAGAACTAGCGGGAGGAAGCTCCTACAATGAGCAGTTCTTC